The T cell receptor (beta chain) described here comes from a study of blood T cell repertoires in COVID-19 (TCRdb year 2020). In terms of the full investigation: The collaborator samples originated in the United States, Italy and Spain and spanned the acute and convalescent phases of COVID-19. The dataset comprised deeply sampled blood TCRbeta repertoires from subjects exposed to, actively infected with, or recovered from COVID-19. Sample metadata almost always included a de-identified subject ID, COVID-19 status, age in years and sex. The material from the prospective study consisted of cDNA or gDNA derived from T cells, B-cell-depleted T cells, or PBMCs. The repertoires were made available in a free public database intended to serve as a resource for research on the immune response to SARS-CoV-2. The samples were drawn from the first 160 participants of the ongoing ImmuneRACE study and from over 950 subjects provided by 6 global collaborators. HLA class I and class II types, where available, came from metadata supplied by the sample provider rather than from assay-based typing. Points the paper makes about the study in general: How much clinical and demographic metadata was included differed by source and by participant, and the metadata was provided uncurated.

With respect to this clone: The antigen it binds to is not known. Base qualities are not at hand, and no much larger clone is one base apart.

Each collaborating institution followed its own protocols to collect whole blood in K2EDTA tubes. For TCRbeta analysis, collaborators shipped samples in one of three forms: frozen whole blood, isolated PBMCs, or DNA extracted from either of those sample types. The germline V gene provides CDR1 SNHLY and CDR2 FYNNEI. Counted from cysteine to phenylalanine, this CDR3 has 14 amino acids. Solely the CDR3 DNA is kept, with 42 bases framed from the first base. Ends trimmed: V by 5 bases, J by 10 bases; bases unmatched to a gene: 6. TCRbeta CDR3 regions were amplified from genomic DNA using the immunoSEQ Assay, a bias-controlled multiplex PCR. The authors' pipeline ran thus. The number of nucleated cells in each sample was estimated by amplification of reference gene primers within the assay. To quantify the absolute abundance of each unique TCRbeta CDR3 rearrangement, sequence reads were collapsed and filtered. Productive Simpson clonality was computed per sample as the square root of Simpson's diversity index over productive rearrangements. This is the immuneACCESS table as TCRdb keeps it, with only in-frame sequences that have V and J called. A part of the clones is gone; compared with another copy, unresolved V genes explain less than half, and the rest is unexplained. Clone size and V and J calls were adopted from that table, with D and trimming inferred from the DNA. Recorded for this sample are some 50,000 clones; 75% to 90% of them occurred a single time. Of the sample, 4.7% is held by the ten largest clones.

This TCR was sampled from a human donor in a cohort sampled during active COVID-19. The sample was peripheral blood. Here the chain combines TRBV2 and TRBJ2-1; 12 central nucleotides agree with TRBD2. The CDR3 in this case is CASSSGLAGPEQFF. The DNA sequence is given as TGTGCCAGCAGTAGTGGACTAGCGGGACCGGAGCAGTTCTTC.